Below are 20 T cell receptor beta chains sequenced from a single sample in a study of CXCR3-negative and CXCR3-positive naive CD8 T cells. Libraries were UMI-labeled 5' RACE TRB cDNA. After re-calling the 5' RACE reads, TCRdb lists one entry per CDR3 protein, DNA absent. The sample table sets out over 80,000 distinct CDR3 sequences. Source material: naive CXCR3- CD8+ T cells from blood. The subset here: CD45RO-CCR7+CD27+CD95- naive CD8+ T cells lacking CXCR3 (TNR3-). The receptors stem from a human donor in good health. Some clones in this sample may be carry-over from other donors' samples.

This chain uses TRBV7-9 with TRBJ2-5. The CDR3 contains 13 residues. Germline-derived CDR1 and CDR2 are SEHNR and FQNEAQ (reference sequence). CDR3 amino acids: CASSLSGQETQYF. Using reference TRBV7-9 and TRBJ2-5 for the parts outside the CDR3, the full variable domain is DTGVSQNPRHKITKRGQNVTFRCDPISEHNRLYWYRQTLGQGPEFLTYFQNEAQLEKSRLLSDRFSAERPKGSFSTLEIQRTEQGDSAMYLCASSLSGQETQYFGPGTRLLVL.

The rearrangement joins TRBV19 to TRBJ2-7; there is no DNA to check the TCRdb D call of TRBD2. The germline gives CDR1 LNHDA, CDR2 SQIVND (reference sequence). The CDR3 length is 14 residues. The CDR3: CASSGTSGSYEQYF.

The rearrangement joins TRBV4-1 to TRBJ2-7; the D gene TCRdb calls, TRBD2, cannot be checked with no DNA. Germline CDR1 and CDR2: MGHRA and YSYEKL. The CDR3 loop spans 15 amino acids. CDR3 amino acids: CASSQAPSGIYEQYF.

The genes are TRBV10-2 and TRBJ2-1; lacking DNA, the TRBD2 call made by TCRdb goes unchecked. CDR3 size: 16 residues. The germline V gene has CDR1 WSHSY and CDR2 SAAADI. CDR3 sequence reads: CAAETSGDSSYNEQFF.

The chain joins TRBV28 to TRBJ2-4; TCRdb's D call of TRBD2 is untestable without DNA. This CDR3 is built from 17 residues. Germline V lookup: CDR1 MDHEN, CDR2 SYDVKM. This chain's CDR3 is CASSSRAGGLWGDIQYF.

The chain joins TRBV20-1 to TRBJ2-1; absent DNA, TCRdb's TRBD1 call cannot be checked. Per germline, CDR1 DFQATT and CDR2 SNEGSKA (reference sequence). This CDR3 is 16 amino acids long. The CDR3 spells CSAPLSGTGDLDEQFF.

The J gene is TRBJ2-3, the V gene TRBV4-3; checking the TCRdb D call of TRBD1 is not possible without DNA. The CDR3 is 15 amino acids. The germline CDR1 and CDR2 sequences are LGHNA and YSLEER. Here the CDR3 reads CASSQTTASGDTQYF.

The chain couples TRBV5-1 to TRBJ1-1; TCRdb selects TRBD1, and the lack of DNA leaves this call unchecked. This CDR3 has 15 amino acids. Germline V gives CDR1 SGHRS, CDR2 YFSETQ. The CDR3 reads CASSLAGGGNTEAFF.

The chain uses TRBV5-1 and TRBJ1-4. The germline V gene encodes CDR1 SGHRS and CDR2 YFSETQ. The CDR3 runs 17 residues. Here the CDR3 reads CASTPSNGLATNEKLFF.

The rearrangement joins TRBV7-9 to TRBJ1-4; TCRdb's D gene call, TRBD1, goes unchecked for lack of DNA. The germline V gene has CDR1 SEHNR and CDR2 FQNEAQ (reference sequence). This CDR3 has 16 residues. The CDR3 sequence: CASSPPTPDRDEKLFF.

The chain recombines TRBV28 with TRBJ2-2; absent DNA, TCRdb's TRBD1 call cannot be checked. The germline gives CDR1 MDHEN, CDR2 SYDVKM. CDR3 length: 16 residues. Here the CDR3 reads CASTPMRGANTGELFF. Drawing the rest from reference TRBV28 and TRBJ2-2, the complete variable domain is DVKVTQSSRYLVKRTGEKVFLECVQDMDHENMFWYRQDPGLGLRLIYFSYDVKMKEKGDIPEGYSVSREKKERFSLILESASTNQTSMYLCASTPMRGANTGELFFGEGSRLTVL.

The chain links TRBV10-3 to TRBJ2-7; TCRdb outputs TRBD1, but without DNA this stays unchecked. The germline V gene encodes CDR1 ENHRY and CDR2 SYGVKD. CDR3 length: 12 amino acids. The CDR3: CAINSGQGKQYF.

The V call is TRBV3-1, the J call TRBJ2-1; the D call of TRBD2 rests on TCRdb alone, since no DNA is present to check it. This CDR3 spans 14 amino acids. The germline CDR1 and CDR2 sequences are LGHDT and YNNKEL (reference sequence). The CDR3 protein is CASSPTRLAGGLFF.

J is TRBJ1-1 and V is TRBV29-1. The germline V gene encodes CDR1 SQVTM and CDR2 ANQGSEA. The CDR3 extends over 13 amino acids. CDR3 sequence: CSAPQDGGFGAFF.

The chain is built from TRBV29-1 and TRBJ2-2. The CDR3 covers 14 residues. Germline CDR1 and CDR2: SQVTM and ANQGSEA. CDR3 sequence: CSASTPGNTGELFF.

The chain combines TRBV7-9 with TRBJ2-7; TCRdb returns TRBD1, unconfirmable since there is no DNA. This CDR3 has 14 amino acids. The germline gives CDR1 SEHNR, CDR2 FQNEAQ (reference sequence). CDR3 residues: CASSLDRGVYEQYF.

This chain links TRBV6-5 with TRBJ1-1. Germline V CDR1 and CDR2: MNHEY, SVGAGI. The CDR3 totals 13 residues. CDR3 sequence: CASRGLMNTEAFF.

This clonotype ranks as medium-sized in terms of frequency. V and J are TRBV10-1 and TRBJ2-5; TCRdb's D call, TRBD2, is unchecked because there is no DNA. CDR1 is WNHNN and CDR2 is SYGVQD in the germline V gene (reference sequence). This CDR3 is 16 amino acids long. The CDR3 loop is CASSESERLAEETQYF.

The CDR3 protein is CATSSNELGVRGDYGYTF. This rearrangement joins TRBV15 to TRBJ1-2. The germline V gene encodes CDR1 LNHNV and CDR2 YYDKDF (reference sequence). The CDR3 sequence is 18 residues long.

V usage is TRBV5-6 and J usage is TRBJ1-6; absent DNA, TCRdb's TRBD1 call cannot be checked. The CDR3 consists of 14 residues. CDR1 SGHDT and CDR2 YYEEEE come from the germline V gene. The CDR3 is CASSTGTGYSPLHF. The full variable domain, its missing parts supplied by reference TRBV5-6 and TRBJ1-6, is DAGVTQSPTHLIKTRGQQVTLRCSPKSGHDTVSWYQQALGQGPQFIFQYYEEEERQRGNFPDRFSGHQFPNYSSELNVNALLLGDSALYLCASSTGTGYSPLHFGNGTRLTVT.